A single sample gave rise to the 11 T cell receptor beta chains below, sequenced in a study of sequential checkpoint blockade in melanoma. The data were produced by immunoSEQ multiplex PCR, yet TCRdb's version contains in-frame clones alone and is incomplete. This table has some 14,000 clones, under 65% appearing once. The sample's treatment: randomized to nivolumab then ipilimumab (arm A) or the reverse (arm B). Sequenced material: CD8+ T cells sorted from blood (inferred from file names), taken from a patient given nivolumab and ipilimumab in sequence. The receptors derive from a human donor with melanoma.

The chain combines TRBV27 with TRBJ2-3; 8 bases map to TRBD2. J gave up 4 bases and V 5 bases, and 11 bases lay outside the gene matches. This CDR3 contains 16 residues. Germline CDR1 and CDR2: MNHEY and SMNVEV (reference sequence). The CDR3 spells CASSTQAGVVPDTQYF. The CDR3 DNA is TGTGCCAGCAGTACACAAGCGGGAGTCGTGCCAGATACGCAGTATTTT.

This sequence joins TRBV5-1 and TRBJ2-3; 7 bases map to TRBD2. V dropped 2 bases and J dropped 7; count of bases not matched to a gene: 10. This CDR3 region has 15 residues. Germline loops: CDR1 SGHRS, CDR2 YFSETQ. The CDR3 DNA sequence: TGCGCCAGCAGCTTTGGGGGAAGCGGGGTAAATACGCAGTATTTT. This gives the protein CASSFGGSGVNTQYF.

The chain uses TRBV13 and TRBJ2-2; a weak D match, TRBD2 (5 bases). Germline V gives CDR1 PRHDT, CDR2 FYEKMQ (reference sequence). The CDR3 has 20 residues. V was clipped by 4 bases and J by 4 bases, with 28 bases between them. CDR3 sequence (DNA): TGTGCCAGCAGCTCCTGGGTGACTAACTATCAGGAGAGGCTCACCGGGGAGCTGTTTTTT. Residues: CASSSWVTNYQERLTGELFF. Full variable domain (missing parts from reference TRBV13 and TRBJ2-2): AAGVIQSPRHLIKEKRETATLKCYPIPRHDTVYWYQQGPGQDPQFLISFYEKMQSDKGSIPDRFSAQQFSDYHSELNMSSLELGDSALYFCASSSWVTNYQERLTGELFFGEGSRLTVL.

Regarding this clone: Given a far larger clone just one base away, this is likely a sequencing read error. Different DNA sequences within this sample yield the same CDR3. The gene calls are TRBV5-4 and TRBJ1-2; D may be TRBD1 (5 bases). With 4 bases removed from V and 7 bases from J, the gap between germline ends came to 17 bases. The length of the CDR3 is 14 residues. Germline CDR1 SGHNT, CDR2 YYREEE (reference sequence). CDR3 residues: CASSQWSAGLGYTF. CDR3 in DNA: TGTGCCAGCAGCCAATGGAGCGCAGGGCTTGGCTACACCTTC.

The chain links TRBV19 to TRBJ2-7; 8 positions match TRBD1. Germline trimming cut 7 bases from V and 6 bases from J; bases unmatched to any gene: 8. The CDR3 runs 13 residues. CDR1 and CDR2 from the germline V gene are LNHDA and SQIVND (reference sequence). Here the CDR3 DNA reads TGTGCCAGTAATAACAGGGGGTATGGCGAGCAGTACTTC. Encoded protein: CASNNRGYGEQYF. Complete variable domain (other parts from reference TRBV19 and TRBJ2-7): DGGITQSPKYLFRKEGQNVTLSCEQNLNHDAMYWYRQDPGQGLRLIYYSQIVNDFQKGDIAEGYSVSREKKESFPLTVTSAQKNPTAFYLCASNNRGYGEQYFGPGTRLTVT.

This clone occurred a few times. The chain recombines TRBV7-9 with TRBJ1-5; TRBD1 matches at 7 bases. The CDR3 is 15 amino acids. Germline V gene lookup returns CDR1 SEHNR and CDR2 FQNEAQ (reference sequence). V shed 5 bases, J shed 6 bases, and the junction held 10 bases outside the gene matches. The CDR3 loop is CASSTDRAMGQPQHF. The CDR3 DNA sequence: TGTGCCAGCAGCACCGACAGGGCGATGGGTCAGCCCCAGCATTTT.

The chain employs TRBV28 and TRBJ2-3; 10 bases map to TRBD2. Germline CDR1 is MDHEN and CDR2 is SYDVKM. The CDR3 sequence is 17 residues long. V shed 3 bases, J shed 6 bases, and the junction held 12 bases outside the gene matches. Here the CDR3 reads CASSFGLAGEVRDTQYF. The CDR3 bases are TGTGCCAGCAGTTTTGGGCTAGCGGGGGAGGTGCGGGATACGCAGTATTTT.

The rearrangement uses TRBV19 and TRBJ2-1; TRBD1 might be the D (5 bases). The length of the CDR3 is 12 residues. Germline V gene data show CDR1 as LNHDA and CDR2 as SQIVND (reference sequence). Trimming took 4 bases from V and 10 from J, leaving 11 bases between them. CDR3 DNA sequence: TGTGCCAGTAGTAGCTGGAACAGGGAGCAGTTCTTC. This codes for CASSSWNREQFF. The entire variable domain, with the rest obtained from reference TRBV19 and TRBJ2-1, is as follows: DGGITQSPKYLFRKEGQNVTLSCEQNLNHDAMYWYRQDPGQGLRLIYYSQIVNDFQKGDIAEGYSVSREKKESFPLTVTSAQKNPTAFYLCASSSWNREQFFGPGTRLTVL.

The rearrangement uses TRBV5-5 and TRBJ1-6; possibly TRBD1 for D (6 bases). The germline CDR1 and CDR2 sequences are SGHKS and YYEKEE (reference sequence). V was pared by 0 bases and J by 5 bases, with 15 bases between. The CDR3 covers 17 residues. The CDR3 DNA reads TGTGCCAGCAGCTTGGCAGGGGTCAGGGAGAATAATTCACCCCTCCACTTT. Amino acid sequence: CASSLAGVRENNSPLHF.

J is TRBJ2-5 and V is TRBV5-1, with 12 bases aligning to TRBD1. The germline gives CDR1 SGHRS, CDR2 YFSETQ. V lost 8 bases, J lost 4 bases, and 9 bases stayed unmatched. The CDR3 runs 15 residues. CDR3 coding DNA: TGCGCCAGTATGCACGGGGACAGGGGGCGAGAGACCCAGTACTTC. This translates into CASMHGDRGRETQYF.

The chain combines TRBV19 with TRBJ1-2; D not resolved. There are 14 residues in the CDR3. The germline V gene encodes CDR1 LNHDA and CDR2 SQIVND (reference sequence). V was cut by 2 bases and J by 10 bases, with 17 bases left in between. The CDR3 here is CASSINDGSMSYTF. CDR3 DNA sequence: TGTGCCAGTAGTATAAATGACGGGTCTATGTCCTACACCTTC.